This T cell receptor beta chain derives from a study of CD8+ T cells in alopecia areata. cDNA prepared by RNA extraction and subsequent reverse transcription served as the template for sequencing. Produced via immunoSEQ multiplex PCR; TCRdb's table is partial and in-frame only. Of 150,000 or so clones detected, more than 75% appear once; the ten largest clones hold more than 12%. Trimming took off 3 bases at V and 0 bases at J, with 6 bases between the two ends. CDR1 and CDR2 (germline): SGHRS, YFSETQ. This CDR3 contains 13 residues. The chain joins TRBV5-1 to TRBJ1-2; D uncertain. The receptor's source is a human donor with alopecia areata. Sample: CD8+ T cells sorted from blood, taken at week 0. The CDR3: CASSSRTNYGYTF. The CDR3 coding sequence is TGCGCCAGCAGCTCGAGGACTAACTATGGCTACACCTTC.